The sample holds a few counts of the clone carrying this T cell receptor beta chain. Its antigen is unidentified. Library preparation followed earlier protocols using designated TCR primers. One entry per CDR3 protein, called by TCRdb with MiXCR from the PCR reads. Among more than 550,000 distinct CDR3 sequences listed, roughly 27% were seen once. The record originates from a study of molecular identifiers for immune sequencing clone quantification. General observations from the study: The share of molecules held by clones above 20 RNA copies was over 99% in effector cells and under 1% in naive cells.

V lost 5 bases to trimming and J lost 1 base, with 11 bases between them. The CDR3 runs to 14 residues. The sequencing sample was made of naive CD8+ T cells from blood, with Jurkat cell RNA spiked in. Stated subset: FACS-sorted CD8+CD4-CCR7+CD45RA+ naive T cells. The genes are TRBV12-3 or TRBV12-4 and TRBJ2-5; the D call may be TRBD1 or TRBD2 (5 bases each). The sequence was collected from a human donor in good health. Some libraries in this study had Jurkat cell RNA spiked in. CDR3 sequence reads: CASSRDAGQETQYF. In DNA, the CDR3 is TGTGCCAGCAGTCGGGACGCTGGCCAAGAGACCCAGTACTTC.